This TCR beta chain was sequenced in a study of shared clonotypes between healthy human individuals. Study summary: Every donor yielded three CD4 naive, three CD4 memory, two CD8 naive and one CD8 memory plate. General study points: Some naive CD4 clonotypes, roughly 4.7%, turned up in common across several donors.

Naive CD8 cells comprised CD45RO-negative, CCR7-positively selected cells, excluding terminally differentiated effector memory CD45RA+ cells. Donors were Caucasian adults residing in Nashville, Tennessee, USA. Sequencing used immunoSEQ multiplex PCR; TCRdb keeps in-frame clones, though not all of them. Seen here are about 2.1 million clones, over 85% observed once, and the top ten hold about 1.7%. The CDR3 is 16 residues long. Germline V CDR1 and CDR2: MNHEY, SMNVEV (reference sequence). The V gene end was trimmed by 5 bases and the J gene end by 10 bases; junction bases not matched to a gene: 16. Concerning this clone itself: Its antigen is not known.

The sequenced sample was naive CD8+ T cells from PBMCs. J is TRBJ1-5 and V is TRBV27; 8 bases match TRBD1. This receptor was taken from a man aged 18 to 30 in good health. Some clones in this sample may be carry-over from other donors' samples. The CDR3 sequence: CASSPLPGQEPLPQHF. In DNA, the CDR3 is TGTGCCAGCAGTCCGCTACCGGGACAGGAACCCCTACCCCAGCATTTT.